One and the same sample provided the 6 T cell receptor beta chains below, sequenced in a study of CD8+CD57+ T cells in acquired aplastic anemia. Profiles of TCR beta VDJ and CDR3 were generated from a genomic DNA template. TCRdb reanalysed the reads using MiXCR and keeps one entry per CDR3 protein. The sample has 200,000 to 300,000 distinct CDR3 sequences, 70% to 85% seen once. An expansion of CD8+CD57+ cells by flow cytometry had been shown in patients chosen for sequencing. The sequenced sample was sorted CD4+, CD8+, or CD8+CD57+ T cells (not recorded which) from PBMCs. The receptors shown here come from a human donor with aplastic anemia.

V gene TRBV2 combines with J gene TRBJ2-3, with no clear D. V lost 3 bases to trimming and J lost 7 bases, with 8 bases between them. The CDR3 consists of 12 residues. From germline, CDR1 is SNHLY and CDR2 FYNNEI. CDR3 in amino acids: CASSDTTNTQYF. The CDR3 DNA reads TGTGCCAGCAGTGATACGACCAATACGCAGTATTTT.

CDR3 DNA: TGTGCCAGCAGTGAAAAGGTCACAACCCCTGAAGCTTTCTTT. Amino acid sequence: CASSEKVTTPEAFF. The rearrangement links TRBV2 to TRBJ1-1; D not certain. Germline V CDR1 and CDR2: SNHLY, FYNNEI. The CDR3 contains 14 residues. V lost 2 bases and J lost 6, with 13 bases in between.

A note on this clonotype: At one of its ends the junction is not consistent with the germline gene, which may arise from a read error. This chain links TRBV7-8 with TRBJ2-3; D not certain. Looked up from germline, CDR1 is SGHVS and CDR2 is FQNEAQ. The CDR3 is made up of 14 amino acids. The CDR3 region has the DNA TGTGCCGGCAGCTGGGCCGGAGGCACAGATACGCAGTATTTT. Its translation: CAGSWAGGTDTQYF.

Worth noting for this clonotype: The limits of the CDR3 on the DNA are not certain, so only TCRdb's listed CDR3 is given. The V and J genes are TRBV7-3 and TRBJ2-3. Germline CDR1 reads SGHTA; CDR2 reads FQGTGA. The CDR3 sequence runs 14 residues, both termini included. CDR3 residues: CASSFDSTDTQYFF.

This chain connects TRBV5-8 to TRBJ2-5, with D unclear. The CDR3 loop spans 14 amino acids. V was trimmed by 3 bases and J by 2 bases, leaving 11 bases between them. The germline V gene encodes CDR1 SGHTS and CDR2 YDEGEE. The CDR3 spells CASSCGSEQETQYF. The CDR3 DNA is TGTGCCAGCAGCTGTGGCAGCGAGCAAGAGACCCAGTACTTC.

The chain uses TRBV9 and TRBJ2-3; the D is unclear. The CDR3 spans 17 residues. The V and J ends lost 4 bases and 7 bases respectively, with 25 bases between them. Germline lookup yields CDR1 SGDLS and CDR2 YYNGEE. CDR3 loop: CASSLEAAGTEAYTQYF. As DNA, the CDR3 is TGTGCCAGCAGCTTAGAGGCGGCAGGCACTGAAGCTTATACGCAGTATTTT.